This TCR beta chain was sequenced in a study of T cell repertoires and HLA-DP antigens. Some clones are missing from TCRdb's copy, which holds only in-frame ones; the method was immunoSEQ multiplex PCR. The data hold about 110,000 clones, with about 91% observed a single time. The CDR3 runs 12 residues. The germline CDR1 and CDR2 sequences are SGHTS and YDEGEE. V was clipped by 3 bases and J by 5 bases, with 7 bases between them. Details on this clone: As yet, its antigen is unknown.

This clonotype was obtained from a woman under 30 in good health and CMV-seronegative. The chain recombines TRBV5-8 with TRBJ2-3; D gene unclear. Sequenced: CD4+ T cells from PBMCs. The CDR3 coding sequence is TGTGCCAGCAGCTCGGAGAGAGATACGCAGTATTTT. This sequence encodes CASSSERDTQYF.